This paragraph reports one T cell receptor (beta chain). From germline, CDR1 is SGHRS and CDR2 YFSETQ. V dropped 5 bases and J dropped 4; count of bases not matched to a gene: 8. This CDR3 contains 15 residues. Self-reported history from a screening survey and questionnaire set each donor's cohort. The study counted Cohort 3 donors as recovered given two negative PCRs, clearance, or symptom resolution. This sample was included in a study of blood T cell repertoires in COVID-19. Study-level information: Some COVID-19 samples were acute and others convalescent; all came from the United States, Italy and Spain.

In the original processing: Nucleated cell counts were estimated from reference gene primer amplification. TCRdb's copy holds only in-frame clones and misses some; the assay was immunoSEQ multiplex PCR. The DNA gave D and trimming, while V, J and clone size come from that table. The data hold some 320,000 clones, with 90% observed a single time. The TCR comes from a man aged 60 to 69 who had recovered from COVID-19. V gene TRBV5-1 combines with J gene TRBJ2-5; 10 bases are a match to TRBD1. Sequenced input: PBMCs or T cells enriched from blood (not recorded which). The CDR3 here is CASSGGQGVRETQYF. CDR3 nucleotide sequence: TGCGCCAGCAGTGGTGGACAGGGGGTCCGAGAGACCCAGTACTTC.